Sequencing of this TCR beta chain was carried out in a study of shared clonotypes between healthy human individuals. CDR1 and CDR2 (germline): SGHDN, FVKESK. V lost 0 bases and J 8 bases, leaving 16 bases between the germline ends. The CDR3 loop spans 15 amino acids. Authors' methods: Filtering of immunoSEQ junctional sequences could not match full-length read filtering. Method: immunoSEQ multiplex PCR; TCRdb's copy keeps in-frame clones and lacks some. V and J calls plus clone size are reproduced from that table; the DNA served to infer D and trimming. The table records 1.4 million to 1.5 million clones, roughly 95% of them present only once.

Sample: naive CD4+ T cells sorted from blood. Specified subset: CD45RA+ positively selected. The sequence derives from a man aged 30 to 45 in good health. V is TRBV14 and J is TRBJ1-2, with D unresolved. CDR3 DNA sequence: TGTGCCAGCAGCCAAGATCGCCTGAGGGTTGGAGGCTACACCTTC. This encodes CASSQDRLRVGGYTF.